This TCR beta chain was captured by sequencing in a study of blood T cell repertoires in COVID-19. About the research overall: Nucleic acid was either cDNA or gDNA, and it came from T cells, B-cell-depleted T cells, or PBMCs.

Authors' data handling: Amplified reference gene primers provided the basis for estimating nucleated cell counts. The table came from immunoSEQ multiplex PCR; TCRdb's copy has only in-frame clones and leaves some out. V and J calls and clone size are copied from that table; D and trimming were computed from the DNA. The sample has 30,000 to 35,000 clones, around 80% seen once. Germline V gene data show CDR1 as SGHRS and CDR2 as YFSETQ. Trimming took 2 bases from V and 4 from J, leaving 15 bases between them. CDR3 length: 15 amino acids. Input material: peripheral blood. The chain carries TRBV5-1 and TRBJ2-5; D call uncertain. This receptor was obtained from a man older than 75 with active or convalescent COVID-19. The CDR3 is CASSLVGLTGETQYF. The CDR3 DNA reads TGCGCCAGCAGCTTAGTAGGCCTAACGGGAGAGACCCAGTACTTC.